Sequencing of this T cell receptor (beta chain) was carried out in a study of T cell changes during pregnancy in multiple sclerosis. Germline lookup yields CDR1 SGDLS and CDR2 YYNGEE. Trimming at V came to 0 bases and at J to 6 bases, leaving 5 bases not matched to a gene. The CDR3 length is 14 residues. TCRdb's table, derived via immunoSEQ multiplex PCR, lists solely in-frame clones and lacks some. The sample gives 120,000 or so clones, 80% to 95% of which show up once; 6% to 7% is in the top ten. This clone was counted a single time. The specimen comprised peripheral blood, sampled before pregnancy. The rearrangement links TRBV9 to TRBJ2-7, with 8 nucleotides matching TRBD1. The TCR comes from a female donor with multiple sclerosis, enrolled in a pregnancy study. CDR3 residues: CASSVGSGGGEQYF. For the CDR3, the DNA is TGTGCCAGCAGCGTAGGGTCAGGGGGCGGCGAGCAGTACTTC.